Sequencing of this T cell receptor beta chain was carried out in a study of blood T cells in healthy people across ages. Points from the study as a whole: Comparison with aged donors showed that long-lived donors had more naive CD4+ cells and higher diversity.

Concerning this clonotype: The antigen is not known.

V lost 5 bases to trimming and J lost 2 bases; unmatched junction nucleotides: 13. The germline gives CDR1 SGHRS, CDR2 YFSETQ. The CDR3 is 19 amino acids. Through a sample-barcoded 5' primer and a J-beta primer mix, a second PCR was run for roughly 6 to 11 cycles. TCRdb independently ran MiXCR on the 5' RACE reads; one entry per CDR3 protein. The table includes some 700,000 distinct CDR3 sequences, roughly 41% detected once. The source is a woman aged 55-70 years in good health. The sample was blood. The rearrangement uses TRBV5-1 and TRBJ2-1; 13 nucleotides line up with TRBD2. The CDR3 here is CASRIIATSGGPPYNEQFF. The CDR3 DNA is TGCGCCAGCAGAATAATCGCGACTAGCGGGGGGCCTCCCTACAATGAGCAGTTCTTC.